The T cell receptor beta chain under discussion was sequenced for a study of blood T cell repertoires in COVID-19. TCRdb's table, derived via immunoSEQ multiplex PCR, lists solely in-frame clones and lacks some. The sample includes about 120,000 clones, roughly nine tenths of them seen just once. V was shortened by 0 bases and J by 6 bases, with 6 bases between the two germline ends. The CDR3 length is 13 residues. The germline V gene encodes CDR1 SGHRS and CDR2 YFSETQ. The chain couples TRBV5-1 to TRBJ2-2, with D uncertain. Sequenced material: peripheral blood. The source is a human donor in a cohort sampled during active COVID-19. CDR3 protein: CASSLVIAGELFF. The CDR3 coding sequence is TGCGCCAGCAGCTTGGTAATCGCCGGGGAGCTGTTTTTT.